A selection of T cell receptor beta chains follows, all from one sample in a study of blood T cell repertoires in COVID-19. The table came from immunoSEQ multiplex PCR; TCRdb's copy has only in-frame clones and leaves some out. In the table there are some 230,000 clones, around four fifths of which are singletons. Sequencing input: PBMCs or T cells enriched from blood (not recorded which). These receptors were taken from a man aged 35 to 55 who had recovered from COVID-19. Both conserved end residues are part of each CDR3. The order of the fields is clone size, D gene, V gene, J gene, CDR3 protein, CDR3 DNA. The D gene is left open where the match is weak. Clone sizes are given selectively: once, few, many, or a class where the clone is expanded.

size: .; D: .; V: TRBV7-9; J: TRBJ1-5; CDR3: CASSEDRGDISNQPQHF; DNA: TGTGCCAGCAGCGAGGACAGAGGGGATATCAGCAATCAGCCCCAGCATTTT
size: .; D: .; V: TRBV28; J: TRBJ1-2; CDR3: CASSSIGGLYGYTF; DNA: TGTGCCAGCAGTTCTATCGGGGGACTATATGGCTACACCTTC
size: .; D: TRBD2; V: TRBV7-2; J: TRBJ2-5; CDR3: CASSPRGTSGGLYQETQYF; DNA: TGTGCCAGCAGCCCCCGTGGGACTAGCGGGGGCCTGTACCAAGAGACCCAGTACTTC
size: few; D: TRBD1; V: TRBV7-2; J: TRBJ1-2; CDR3: CASSLGDRENYGYTF; DNA: TGTGCCAGCAGCTTAGGTGACAGGGAGAACTATGGCTACACCTTC
size: .; D: TRBD1; V: TRBV10-3; J: TRBJ1-2; CDR3: CAITTGDLGYGYTF; DNA: TGTGCCATCACTACAGGGGATCTCGGCTATGGCTACACCTTC
size: .; D: .; V: TRBV28; J: TRBJ1-4; CDR3: CASTEGRTEKLFF; DNA: TGTGCCAGCACGGAGGGAAGGACGGAAAAACTGTTTTTT
size: .; D: .; V: TRBV5-1; J: TRBJ2-2; CDR3: CASSLRGIVPGELFF; DNA: TGCGCCAGCAGCTTGAGAGGGATCGTACCCGGGGAGCTGTTTTTT
size: .; D: .; V: TRBV7-6; J: TRBJ1-5; CDR3: CASSLAEPEPQHF; DNA: TGTGCCAGCAGCTTAGCGGAGCCGGAGCCCCAGCATTTT
size: .; D: .; V: TRBV14; J: TRBJ1-5; CDR3: CASSQDLSQPQHF; DNA: TGTGCCAGCAGCCAAGATCTAAGCCAGCCCCAGCATTTT
size: .; D: TRBD1; V: TRBV7-2; J: TRBJ1-2; CDR3: CASSPRTGDDYTF; DNA: TGTGCCAGCAGCCCACGGACAGGGGACGACTACACCTTC
size: .; D: .; V: TRBV7-3; J: TRBJ1-5; CDR3: CASSLTRGQPQHF; DNA: TGTGCCAGCAGCTTAACCAGGGGTCAGCCCCAGCATTTT
size: .; D: .; V: TRBV6-1; J: TRBJ1-2; CDR3: CASSEATRGGYGYTF; DNA: TGTGCCAGCAGTGAGGCTACGAGGGGGGGCTATGGCTACACCTTC
size: .; D: TRBD2; V: TRBV29-1; J: TRBJ2-3; CDR3: CSLPSGGDTDTQYF; DNA: TGCAGCCTACCAAGCGGGGGGGACACAGATACGCAGTATTTT
size: .; D: .; V: TRBV6-5; J: TRBJ1-5; CDR3: CASTAAGSNQPQHF; DNA: TGTGCCAGCACCGCAGCAGGGAGCAATCAGCCCCAGCATTTT
size: .; D: TRBD1; V: TRBV18; J: TRBJ1-4; CDR3: CASSRGQGDGEKLFF; DNA: TGTGCCAGCTCACGAGGACAGGGGGATGGGGAAAAACTGTTTTTT
size: .; D: .; V: TRBV5-1; J: TRBJ1-1; CDR3: CASSLSYGNTEAFF; DNA: TGCGCCAGCAGCTTAAGCTATGGGAACACTGAAGCTTTCTTT
size: .; D: TRBD2; V: TRBV11-3; J: TRBJ2-3; CDR3: CASSKRGGLTDTQYF; DNA: TGTGCCAGCAGCAAGCGGGGGGGCCTAACAGATACGCAGTATTTT
size: .; D: .; V: TRBV7-9; J: TRBJ1-2; CDR3: CASSLGPPSGGYTF; DNA: TGTGCCAGCAGCTTAGGTCCCCCCTCGGGGGGCTACACCTTC
size: .; D: TRBD1; V: TRBV2; J: TRBJ2-7; CDR3: CASRVGTDSYEQYF; DNA: TGTGCCAGCAGGGTAGGGACAGACTCCTACGAGCAGTACTTC
size: .; D: TRBD2; V: TRBV10-3; J: TRBJ2-3; CDR3: CAIKLAGGSDTQYF; DNA: TGTGCCATCAAACTAGCGGGAGGGTCAGATACGCAGTATTTT
size: .; D: TRBD1; V: TRBV6-5; J: TRBJ1-4; CDR3: CASSYSGTGGRKLFF; DNA: TGTGCCAGCAGTTACTCCGGGACAGGGGGCCGAAAACTGTTTTTT
size: .; D: TRBD1; V: TRBV14; J: TRBJ1-6; CDR3: CASSQVAGGGSPLHF; DNA: TGTGCCAGCAGCCAAGTGGCAGGGGGCGGCTCACCCCTCCACTTT
size: .; D: .; V: TRBV5-1; J: TRBJ2-1; CDR3: CASSLSGDYNEQFF; DNA: TGCGCCAGCAGCTTAAGCGGAGACTACAATGAGCAGTTCTTC
size: .; D: TRBD2; V: TRBV3-1/TRBV3-2; J: TRBJ2-3; CDR3: CASSRLAGGIKYF; DNA: TGTGCCAGCAGCCGATTAGCGGGAGGGATTAAGTATTTT
size: .; D: .; V: TRBV30; J: TRBJ1-1; CDR3: CAWSRAASEAFF; DNA: TGTGCCTGGAGCAGGGCAGCCAGTGAAGCTTTCTTT
size: .; D: TRBD1; V: TRBV28; J: TRBJ2-1; CDR3: CASTTGGKVYEQFF; DNA: TGTGCCAGCACGACAGGGGGAAAGGTTTATGAGCAGTTCTTC
size: .; D: TRBD2; V: TRBV7-9; J: TRBJ2-3; CDR3: CASSFSGTTTDTQYF; DNA: TGTGCCAGCAGCTTTAGCGGGACCACCACAGATACGCAGTATTTT
size: .; D: .; V: TRBV11-3; J: TRBJ2-7; CDR3: CASSLRDGPYEQYF; DNA: TGTGCCAGCAGCTTGCGGGACGGCCCCTACGAGCAGTACTTC
size: .; D: TRBD1; V: TRBV2; J: TRBJ1-4; CDR3: CASRDRESEKLFF; DNA: TGTGCCAGCCGTGACAGGGAAAGTGAAAAACTGTTTTTT
size: .; D: TRBD2; V: TRBV11-1; J: TRBJ2-1; CDR3: CASSPIGTSGYNEQFF; DNA: TGTGCCAGCAGCCCAATCGGGACTAGCGGTTACAATGAGCAGTTCTTC
size: .; D: .; V: TRBV28; J: TRBJ1-3; CDR3: CASSLWGADGNTIYF; DNA: TGTGCCAGCAGTCTTTGGGGAGCGGATGGAAACACCATATATTTT
size: .; D: TRBD1; V: TRBV5-1; J: TRBJ2-7; CDR3: CASSSGTGSDEQYF; DNA: TGCGCCAGCAGCTCCGGGACAGGGTCTGACGAGCAGTACTTC
size: .; D: TRBD1; V: TRBV14; J: TRBJ2-7; CDR3: CASSQFVGQGSIEQYF; DNA: TGTGCCAGCAGCCAATTTGTGGGACAGGGCTCGATCGAGCAGTACTTC
size: once; D: .; V: TRBV12-3/TRBV12-4; J: TRBJ2-7; CDR3: CASSISGYEQYF; DNA: TGTGCCAGCAGTATAAGCGGTTACGAGCAGTACTTC
size: .; D: .; V: TRBV29-1; J: TRBJ1-1; CDR3: CSGGGTDKAFF; DNA: TGCAGCGGTGGGGGGACTGATAAAGCTTTCTTT
size: once; D: .; V: TRBV11-2; J: TRBJ1-2; CDR3: CASSLGGQGYYGYTF; DNA: TGTGCCAGCAGCTTAGGAGGTCAGGGCTATTATGGCTACACCTTC
size: .; D: .; V: TRBV5-1; J: TRBJ1-1; CDR3: CASSLVVGETPGLTDTEAFF; DNA: TGCGCCAGCAGCTTGGTTGTTGGGGAGACCCCAGGCTTGACCGACACTGAAGCTTTCTTT
size: once; D: TRBD1; V: TRBV2; J: TRBJ2-5; CDR3: CASSETGGLETQYF; DNA: TGTGCCAGCAGTGAAACAGGGGGCCTAGAGACCCAGTACTTC
size: .; D: TRBD1; V: TRBV11-2; J: TRBJ2-1; CDR3: CASARRLGQGAYNEQFF; DNA: TGTGCCAGCGCCAGAAGGCTGGGACAGGGGGCCTACAATGAGCAGTTCTTC
size: once; D: TRBD2; V: TRBV6-5; J: TRBJ2-5; CDR3: CASTGGGQETQYF; DNA: TGTGCCAGCACCGGGGGGGGCCAAGAGACCCAGTACTTC
size: .; D: .; V: TRBV5-1; J: TRBJ2-1; CDR3: CASSLELGLYNEQFF; DNA: TGCGCCAGCAGCTTGGAACTGGGGCTATACAATGAGCAGTTCTTC
size: once; D: TRBD1; V: TRBV18; J: TRBJ1-5; CDR3: CASSPGQGNGNQPQHF; DNA: TGTGCCAGCTCACCTGGACAGGGGAACGGCAATCAGCCCCAGCATTTT
size: .; D: .; V: TRBV5-1; J: TRBJ1-5; CDR3: CASSLGGTGNQPQHF; DNA: TGCGCCAGCAGCTTGGGGGGAACAGGGAATCAGCCCCAGCATTTT
size: .; D: TRBD1; V: TRBV5-5; J: TRBJ2-7; CDR3: CASSLTTGGAYEQYF; DNA: TGTGCCAGCAGCTTAACGACAGGGGGTGCCTACGAGCAGTACTTC
size: .; D: .; V: TRBV10-3; J: TRBJ1-1; CDR3: CAISDRVNTEAFF; DNA: TGTGCCATCAGTGACAGGGTAAACACTGAAGCTTTCTTT
size: .; D: TRBD2; V: TRBV9; J: TRBJ2-1; CDR3: CASTKRVGSGGVEQFF; DNA: TGTGCCAGCACTAAGCGAGTTGGTAGCGGGGGTGTTGAGCAGTTCTTC
size: few; D: .; V: TRBV19; J: TRBJ2-4; CDR3: CASRLGAKNIQYF; DNA: TGTGCCAGTCGACTTGGGGCCAAAAACATTCAGTACTTC
size: .; D: TRBD2; V: TRBV10-1; J: TRBJ2-7; CDR3: CASSELAGGDEQYF; DNA: TGCGCCAGCAGTGAATTAGCGGGAGGCGACGAGCAGTACTTC
size: .; D: .; V: TRBV7-9; J: TRBJ1-1; CDR3: CASSLTTRGNTEAFF; DNA: TGTGCCAGCAGCTTAACGACCAGGGGGAACACTGAAGCTTTCTTT
size: .; D: .; V: TRBV28; J: TRBJ2-1; CDR3: CASSPDYRTYNEQFF; DNA: TGTGCCAGCAGTCCGGACTATCGAACCTACAATGAGCAGTTCTTC
size: .; D: TRBD1; V: TRBV29-1; J: TRBJ1-6; CDR3: CSAGQGPNSPLHF; DNA: TGCAGCGCTGGACAGGGCCCGAATTCACCCCTCCACTTT
size: .; D: TRBD1; V: TRBV7-3; J: TRBJ2-3; CDR3: CASSPGTVSSTDTQYF; DNA: TGTGCCAGCAGCCCGGGGACAGTCTCTAGCACAGATACGCAGTATTTT
size: .; D: TRBD1; V: TRBV28; J: TRBJ1-5; CDR3: CASNPAGTGVSQPQHF; DNA: TGTGCCAGCAACCCAGCCGGGACAGGGGTCTCTCAGCCCCAGCATTTT
size: .; D: TRBD1; V: TRBV27; J: TRBJ2-5; CDR3: CASSFLSPGQGWETQYF; DNA: TGTGCCAGCAGTTTCTTATCCCCGGGACAGGGGTGGGAGACCCAGTACTTC
size: .; D: .; V: TRBV7-8; J: TRBJ1-3; CDR3: CASSSREGGNTIYF; DNA: TGTGCCAGCAGCTCCCGGGAGGGTGGAAACACCATATATTTT
size: once; D: .; V: TRBV28; J: TRBJ1-2; CDR3: CASSLQAGYTF; DNA: TGTGCCAGCAGTTTACAAGCAGGCTACACCTTC
size: .; D: .; V: TRBV19; J: TRBJ2-7; CDR3: CASSPRTLLGEQYF; DNA: TGTGCCAGTAGTCCGAGGACTCTTCTTGGGGAGCAGTACTTC
size: .; D: .; V: TRBV2; J: TRBJ2-5; CDR3: CASRATTAIQETQYF; DNA: TGTGCCAGCAGGGCGACAACGGCTATCCAAGAGACCCAGTACTTC
size: .; D: TRBD1; V: TRBV5-1; J: TRBJ1-1; CDR3: CASSSSGGLTEAFF; DNA: TGCGCCAGCAGCTCCTCAGGGGGCCTCACTGAAGCTTTCTTT
size: .; D: TRBD1; V: TRBV15; J: TRBJ1-1; CDR3: CATSMTGANTEAFF; DNA: TGTGCCACCAGCATGACAGGGGCGAACACTGAAGCTTTCTTT